These 26 T cell receptor beta chains were sequenced from one sample in a study of CD4 T cells in relation to SARS-CoV-2 and coronaviruses. CD4+ T cells from unexposed donors were obtained before the COVID-19 pandemic (2011-2018). Profiling relied on immunoSEQ multiplex PCR, and the TCRdb table lists in-frame clones only, not all of them. The table shows some 70,000 clones, with 85% to 95% occurring only once. Input material: naive CD4+ T cells from PBMCs. Specified subset: naive CD4+ T cells isolated by negative enrichment. The receptors were sampled from a human donor in good health.

The chain recombines TRBV28 with TRBJ1-4; D gene uncertain. The V gene lost 7 bases and the J gene lost 3 bases, with 12 bases spanning the gap. The germline CDR1 and CDR2 sequences are MDHEN and SYDVKM. The CDR3 has 14 amino acids. Here the CDR3 reads CASTPGGPNEKLFF. The DNA of the CDR3 is TGTGCCAGCACCCCAGGCGGTCCTAATGAAAAACTGTTTTTT.

J is TRBJ1-3 and V is TRBV5-1, with 8 bases matching TRBD1. Germline CDR1 reads SGHRS; CDR2 reads YFSETQ. The CDR3 spans 15 residues. V lost 4 bases and J lost 4; bases outside the gene matches: 7. The CDR3 DNA follows: TGCGCCAGCAGCGCCACCGGGACAGGCGGAAACACCATATATTTT. It specifies CASSATGTGGNTIYF.

DNA for the CDR3: TGTGCCAGCAGTCCTCAAGAGACCCAGTACTTC. Translating it yields CASSPQETQYF. The V call is TRBV2, the J call TRBJ2-5, with D unclear. The CDR3 is made up of 11 amino acids. V was shortened by 5 bases and J by 2 bases, with 3 bases between the two germline ends. Germline values: CDR1 SNHLY, CDR2 FYNNEI.

The chain carries TRBV5-6 and TRBJ2-6; no definite D call. With 2 bases removed from V and 0 bases from J, the gap between germline ends came to 6 bases. Germline CDR1 is SGHDT and CDR2 is YYEEEE. The CDR3 length is 15 residues. The CDR3 DNA is TGTGCCAGCAGCTTCGAGCTCTCTGGGGCCAACGTCCTGACTTTC. Its protein is CASSFELSGANVLTF.

This chain connects TRBV18 to TRBJ1-6, with D tentatively TRBD1 (5 bases). The CDR3 totals 16 residues. Germline V gives CDR1 KGHSH, CDR2 LQKENI. Between the trimmed V and J ends, which lost 2 bases and 9 bases, there was a span of 17 bases. This chain's CDR3 is CASSPIGAVVSSPLHF. The CDR3 nucleotides read TGTGCCAGCTCACCAATCGGGGCCGTCGTGAGTTCACCCCTCCACTTT. Combining the CDR3 with reference TRBV18 and TRBJ1-6 gives the whole variable domain NAGVMQNPRHLVRRRGQEARLRCSPMKGHSHVYWYRQLPEEGLKFMVYLQKENIIDESGMPKERFSAEFPKEGPSILRIQQVVRGDSAAYFCASSPIGAVVSSPLHFGNGTRLTVT.

The chain couples TRBV19 to TRBJ1-1; 8 bases fit TRBD1. V dropped 5 bases and J dropped 1; count of bases not matched to a gene: 9. The germline CDR1 and CDR2 sequences are LNHDA and SQIVND (reference sequence). CDR3 length equals 16 residues. CDR3 nucleotide sequence: TGTGCCAGTAGTCCTCCCCCCGGGACAGGGAACACTGAAGCTTTCTTT. Amino acid sequence: CASSPPPGTGNTEAFF.

This chain connects TRBV29-1 to TRBJ2-1; 9 nucleotides align to TRBD2. The V segment lost 0 bases and the J segment 2 bases; nucleotides outside the gene matches: 5. Germline V gives CDR1 SQVTM, CDR2 ANQGSEA. This CDR3 has 16 residues. CDR3: CSVEDGSGGTYNEQFF. CDR3 DNA: TGCAGCGTTGAAGATGGGAGCGGGGGGACCTACAATGAGCAGTTCTTC.

The genes are TRBV4-1 and TRBJ2-3; D remains ambiguous. CDR3 length: 13 amino acids. V was clipped by 5 bases and J by 0 bases, with 6 bases between them. Looked up from germline, CDR1 is MGHRA and CDR2 is YSYEKL. Written as DNA, the CDR3 is TGCGCCAGCAGCGAGTATAGCACAGATACGCAGTATTTT. Protein product: CASSEYSTDTQYF.

The chain couples TRBV5-4 to TRBJ2-1; tentative D call: TRBD2 (6 bases). The CDR3 totals 15 residues. Looked up from germline, CDR1 is SGHNT and CDR2 is YYREEE (reference sequence). The V end lost 1 base, the J end lost 4 bases, and 12 bases lay between the germline ends. The chain's CDR3 is CASSLSREPYNEQFF. In nucleotides, the CDR3 is TGTGCCAGCAGCTTGTCCCGGGAGCCTTACAATGAGCAGTTCTTC. Combining the CDR3 with reference TRBV5-4 and TRBJ2-1 gives the whole variable domain ETGVTQSPTHLIKTRGQQVTLRCSSQSGHNTVSWYQQALGQGPQFIFQYYREEENGRGNFPPRFSGLQFPNYSSELNVNALELDDSALYLCASSLSREPYNEQFFGPGTRLTVL.

The chain uses TRBV9 and TRBJ1-1; TRBD1 aligns across 10 bases. There are 15 residues in the CDR3. Germline loops: CDR1 SGDLS, CDR2 YYNGEE. The V segment lost 4 bases and the J segment 4 bases; nucleotides outside the gene matches: 7. DNA of the CDR3: TGTGCCAGCAGCACCCGACAGGGGGCGGGCACTGAAGCTTTCTTT. Its translation is CASSTRQGAGTEAFF. The full variable domain, in which reference TRBV9 and TRBJ1-1 provide the parts outside the CDR3, is DSGVTQTPKHLITATGQRVTLRCSPRSGDLSVYWYQQSLDQGLQFLIQYYNGEERAKGNILERFSAQQFPDLHSELNLSSLELGDSALYFCASSTRQGAGTEAFFGQGTRLTVV.

The V call is TRBV4-2, the J call TRBJ1-4; a possible D gene is TRBD1 (6 bases). V gave up 6 bases and J gave up 3 bases, with 8 bases separating them. CDR1 is LGHNA and CDR2 is YNFKEQ in the germline V gene. The CDR3 is 13 residues long. CDR3 in DNA: TGTGCCAGCAGTGGACAGTCTAATGAAAAACTGTTTTTT. Encoded protein: CASSGQSNEKLFF.

This chain links TRBV28 with TRBJ1-2, with TRBD1 matching 9 bases. This CDR3 region has 17 residues. The germline gives CDR1 MDHEN, CDR2 SYDVKM. V lost 6 bases and J lost 4; bases outside the gene matches: 15. In nucleotides, the CDR3 is TGTGCCAGCAGGGAAACACCGCCGGGACAGGGCTTCTATGGCTACACCTTC. As protein: CASRETPPGQGFYGYTF.

The rearrangement joins TRBV3-1 (or the pseudogene TRBV3-2) to TRBJ2-3, with D unresolved. CDR1 is LGHDT and CDR2 is YNNKEL in the germline V gene (reference sequence). The CDR3 sequence is 15 residues long. Trimming shortened V by 6 bases and J by 1 base, and 14 bases separated the two germline ends. The CDR3 loop is CASSRGPSGTDTQYF. The CDR3 DNA is TGTGCCAGCAGTCGCGGTCCATCTGGCACAGATACGCAGTATTTT.

The sample holds one count of this clone. The V call is TRBV7-9, the J call TRBJ1-1; the D is unclear. The V and J ends lost 2 bases and 4 bases respectively, with 11 bases between them. The CDR3 length is 14 residues. Germline loops: CDR1 SEHNR, CDR2 FQNEAQ (reference sequence). The CDR3 sequence: CASSLTQPVTEAFF. CDR3 coding DNA: TGTGCCAGCAGCTTAACCCAGCCAGTCACTGAAGCTTTCTTT.

The chain employs TRBV9 and TRBJ2-7; the D is unclear. This CDR3 region has 15 residues. Germline V gives CDR1 SGDLS, CDR2 YYNGEE. The V gene lost 8 bases and the J gene lost 1 base, with 19 bases spanning the gap. CDR3 DNA sequence: TGTGCCAGTTCCCCAAGCATAACCCCGTCCTACGAGCAGTACTTC. Its protein is CASSPSITPSYEQYF.

The chain combines TRBV9 with TRBJ2-2; tentatively, D is TRBD1 (6 bases). The CDR3 runs to 17 residues. Trimming pared 4 bases from V and 6 bases from J, leaving 22 bases between. CDR1 SGDLS and CDR2 YYNGEE come from the germline V gene. The CDR3, as DNA: TGTGCCAGCAGCTCTACCGGGACACCGAGCATTGCCGGGGAGCTGTTTTTT. The encoded protein is CASSSTGTPSIAGELFF.

The chain has TRBV2 and TRBJ2-3; unclear D gene. Germline lookup yields CDR1 SNHLY and CDR2 FYNNEI. V was pared by 3 bases and J by 0 bases, with 7 bases between. The CDR3 is made up of 14 amino acids. As DNA, the CDR3 is TGTGCCAGCAGTGAGAGGCAGAGCACAGATACGCAGTATTTT. Encoded protein: CASSERQSTDTQYF.

The chain recombines TRBV10-3 with TRBJ2-6; D remains unclear. V was clipped by 3 bases and J by 4 bases, with 13 bases between them. Germline V gene lookup returns CDR1 ENHRY and CDR2 SYGVKD. There are 16 residues in the CDR3. This CDR3 is CAISDGSSWGANVLTF. Written as DNA, the CDR3 is TGTGCCATCAGTGATGGCTCCAGTTGGGGGGCCAACGTCCTGACTTTC.

This clone was seen just once. The CDR3, as DNA: TGTGCCAGCAGCTCCATCGGGGGTACCGGGGAGCTGTTTTTT. Amino acids: CASSSIGGTGELFF. The chain combines TRBV7-9 with TRBJ2-2; possibly TRBD2 for D (6 bases). V lost 4 bases, J lost 5 bases, and 11 bases lay in between. CDR3 length equals 14 residues. Per germline, CDR1 SEHNR and CDR2 FQNEAQ (reference sequence).

This clone was seen a single time. The chain joins TRBV30 to TRBJ1-1; tentatively, D is TRBD1 (5 bases). With 5 bases removed from V and 3 bases from J, the gap between germline ends came to 10 bases. CDR1 and CDR2 (germline): GTSNPN, SVGIG (reference sequence). The CDR3 has 12 residues. The CDR3 coding sequence is TGTGCCTGGTACCGGGGCCACACTGAAGCTTTCTTT. It yields the protein CAWYRGHTEAFF. Full variable domain (remainder filled in from reference TRBV30 and TRBJ1-1): SQTIHQWPATLVQPVGSPLSLECTVEGTSNPNLYWYRQAAGRGLQLLFYSVGIGQISSEVPQNLSASRPQDRQFILSSKKLLLSDSGFYLCAWYRGHTEAFFGQGTRLTVV.

This chain links TRBV30 with TRBJ2-1; D is possibly TRBD2 (6 bases). Per the germline V gene, CDR1 is GTSNPN and CDR2 is SVGIG (reference sequence). V lost 8 bases, J lost 0 bases, and 23 bases lay in between. The CDR3 is 17 residues long. CDR3 sequence (DNA): TGTGCCCGATCCTCAGCGGGCCTCTTGAGCTCCTACAATGAGCAGTTCTTC. Its translation: CARSSAGLLSSYNEQFF.

This chain joins TRBV5-4 and TRBJ1-1, with TRBD1 identical over 7 bases. Germline V gene sequence: CDR1 SGHNT, CDR2 YYREEE (reference sequence). The CDR3 runs 14 residues. The trim removed 9 bases at V and 1 base at J, leaving 9 bases unmatched. The chain's CDR3 is CATKPGQSNTEAFF. In DNA, the CDR3 is TGTGCCACCAAACCGGGACAGTCGAACACTGAAGCTTTCTTT.

The chain employs TRBV6-5 and TRBJ2-3; D could derive from TRBD1 or TRBD2 (5 bases each). V dropped 4 bases and J dropped 2 bases, with 13 bases sitting between them. CDR1 is MNHEY, CDR2 SVGAGI, per germline. The CDR3 loop spans 15 amino acids. CDR3 nucleotide sequence: TGTGCCAGCAGTTCCCCCGGGACCATCACAGATACGCAGTATTTT. Protein product: CASSSPGTITDTQYF.

The V and J genes are TRBV9 and TRBJ1-5; TRBD1 agrees at 9 bases. The junction had 5 bases not matched to a gene; V was cut back by 4 bases and J by 6 bases. Germline CDR1 SGDLS, CDR2 YYNGEE. The CDR3 runs to 14 residues. In DNA form, the CDR3 reads TGTGCCAGCAGCTCCCAGACAGGGGGTCAGCCCCAGCATTTT. Protein: CASSSQTGGQPQHF.

V is TRBV5-1 and J is TRBJ1-4; D gene ambiguous. V was shortened by 6 bases and J by 5 bases, with 14 bases between the two germline ends. This CDR3 region has 14 residues. Germline V gene sequence: CDR1 SGHRS, CDR2 YFSETQ. The CDR3 nucleotides are TGCGCCAGCACGGCCGGGTCGTACAATGAAAAACTGTTTTTT. Translation: CASTAGSYNEKLFF.

This clone was recorded a few times. The chain links TRBV9 to TRBJ1-2, with D hard to call. The germline gives CDR1 SGDLS, CDR2 YYNGEE. V was trimmed by 4 bases and J by 8 bases, leaving 12 bases between them. The CDR3 has 12 residues. The CDR3 DNA follows: TGTGCCAGCAGCTCCACCGTGGGGGGCTACACCTTC. This encodes CASSSTVGGYTF.